The rows below give T cell receptor beta chains drawn from one sample of a study of T cell clusters in autoimmune cytopenias. TCRdb derives one entry per CDR3 protein from the multiplex PCR reads, leaving out DNA. In all, the sample yields about 3,900 distinct CDR3 sequences. The specimen was peripheral blood. All receptors come from a human donor with an autoimmune cytopenia or autoimmune hepatitis (not recorded which). Both conserved end residues are part of each CDR3. A clone size is listed for some rows: how often the clone was seen (once, few, many), or a class if it is expanded.

length	V	J	size	CDR3
13	TRBV19	TRBJ2-5	NA	CASSILKGETQYF
15	TRBV30	TRBJ1-3	medium-sized	CAWSVRRTGGNTIYF
19	TRBV27	TRBJ1-2	medium-sized	CASSPFSGTGVSSPKGYTF
15	TRBV29-1	TRBJ1-5	medium-sized	CSVAAPAGSGQPQHF
13	TRBV11-1	TRBJ2-2	medium-sized	CASSIQGAGELFF
15	TRBV27	TRBJ2-1	medium-sized	CASTRGAQGYNEQFF
13	TRBV19	TRBJ2-6	medium-sized	CASVTPGANVLTF
13	TRBV5-6	TRBJ1-2	NA	CASSTYREKGYTF
14	TRBV19	TRBJ1-5	medium-sized	CASSIVGEFQPQHF
14	TRBV11-1	TRBJ1-1	hyperexpanded	CASSWGQGTTEAFF
15	TRBV10-3	TRBJ1-4	medium-sized	CAISPQGAEGEKLFF
18	TRBV30	TRBJ2-2	medium-sized	CAWSGPGLAIFNTGELFF
15	TRBV12-3/TRBV12-4	TRBJ2-5	NA	CASTRTSGGYGTQYF
16	TRBV6-5	TRBJ1-2	medium-sized	CASSYGRQRANYGYTF
15	TRBV7-2	TRBJ2-3	NA	CASSISSGGTDTQYF
14	TRBV19	TRBJ2-7	NA	CASSNWGANNEQYF
15	TRBV6-1	TRBJ1-4	medium-sized	CASNSRGLPNEKLFF
16	TRBV15	TRBJ2-7	medium-sized	CATSRNRQGHTYEQYF
13	TRBV27	TRBJ1-6	medium-sized	CASSIGPSSPLHF
13	TRBV6-6	TRBJ2-3	NA	CASSYLLAATQYF
14	TRBV19	TRBJ2-5	NA	CASSIIGPGENQYF
13	TRBV18	TRBJ2-5	NA	CASSTKEGKTQYF
13	TRBV19	TRBJ1-1	NA	CASSIRIRGAAFF
14	TRBV24-1	TRBJ2-7	NA	CATSDLSSSYEQYF
13	TRBV6-5	TRBJ1-2	medium-sized	CASSYSAGYGYTF
15	TRBV6-5	TRBJ2-7	medium-sized	CASSYSIGQAYEQYF
15	TRBV18	TRBJ1-3	NA	CASSPRTGDGNTIYF
15	TRBV30	TRBJ2-3	medium-sized	CAWSEGSGARDTQYF
16	TRBV12-3/TRBV12-4	TRBJ2-3	medium-sized	CASSSFDDRHTDTQYF